Listed here are 18 T cell receptor beta chains from one sample, sequenced in a study of regulatory T cells in long-lasting Graves disease. Arm-PCR of CDR3 regions with iRepertoire HTBI primers generated TCR beta libraries. MiXCR, applied by TCRdb to the multiplex PCR reads, yields one record per CDR3 protein. Here the sample spans around 400,000 distinct CDR3 sequences, around 15% being singletons. Time point: newly diagnosed GD, antithyroid drugs for less than 3 months. From RNA extracted from PBMCs, the TCR library was made. Material: peripheral blood mononuclear cells (PBMCs), obtained at new diagnosis, from a patient treated with antithyroid drugs. These TCRs come from a female donor with Graves disease.

This clonotype turned up a few times. The chain uses TRBV18 and TRBJ1-2, with D possibly being TRBD1 (5 bases). Germline loops: CDR1 KGHSH, CDR2 LQKENI. The CDR3 covers 13 residues. V gave up 3 bases and J gave up 7 bases, with 12 bases separating them. DNA for the CDR3: TGTGCCAGCTCACCGGGCAGGGCCCCTGGCTACACCTTC. It codes for CASSPGRAPGYTF.

This clonotype has at least ten counts. The chain is built from TRBV3-1 and TRBJ2-3, with 7 bases matching TRBD2. CDR1 and CDR2 from the germline V gene are LGHDT and YNNKEL (reference sequence). The CDR3 spans 14 residues. V dropped 1 base and J dropped 7; count of bases not matched to a gene: 5. The CDR3 coding sequence is TGTGCCAGCAGCCAAGTCAGCGGGAAATATACGCAGTATTTT. Translated, it gives CASSQVSGKYTQYF.

This clonotype appeared many times. V usage is TRBV7-9 and J usage is TRBJ2-5; D perhaps matches TRBD2 (5 bases). Trimming took off 5 bases at V and 2 bases at J, with 12 bases between the two ends. The CDR3 totals 14 residues. Germline V CDR1 and CDR2: SEHNR, FQNEAQ (reference sequence). CDR3: CASSHRTSQETQYF. The CDR3, as DNA: TGTGCCAGCAGCCATCGGACTTCGCAAGAGACCCAGTACTTC.

This clonotype was picked up many times. This chain joins TRBV20-1 and TRBJ1-1; possible D gene TRBD1, 6 bases. This CDR3 comprises 14 residues. V was pared by 0 bases and J by 1 base, with 9 bases between. The germline gives CDR1 DFQATT, CDR2 SNEGSKA (reference sequence). CDR3 residues: CSAREATGNTEAFF. Here the CDR3 DNA reads TGCAGTGCTAGAGAGGCGACAGGGAACACTGAAGCTTTCTTT.

This clonotype was detected ten times or more. This sequence joins TRBV10-3 and TRBJ1-1; no clear D gene. Trimming took off 2 bases at V and 1 base at J, with 11 bases between the two ends. Germline loops: CDR1 ENHRY, CDR2 SYGVKD. The CDR3 runs 15 residues. The CDR3 loop reads CAISEPQLTNTEAFF. The CDR3 DNA reads as TGTGCCATCAGTGAGCCGCAACTGACGAACACTGAAGCTTTCTTT.

This rearrangement joins TRBV3-1 to TRBJ2-7; no clear D. Trimming left V 4 bases short and J 0 bases short, with 13 bases between. This CDR3 comprises 15 residues. Germline loops: CDR1 LGHDT, CDR2 YNNKEL (reference sequence). CDR3 in amino acids: CASSLDSGSSYEQYF. CDR3 coding DNA: TGTGCCAGCAGCCTAGATTCTGGATCCTCCTACGAGCAGTACTTC.

This clonotype occurred many times. The V and J genes are TRBV7-9 and TRBJ1-4; TRBD1 might be the D (5 bases). CDR3 length: 15 amino acids. Trimming pared 0 bases from V and 5 bases from J, leaving 10 bases between. Per the germline V gene, CDR1 is SEHNR and CDR2 is FQNEAQ (reference sequence). The CDR3 DNA follows: TGTGCCAGCAGCTTAGCGGACACCCGGAATGAAAAACTGTTTTTT. It specifies CASSLADTRNEKLFF.

This clonotype was picked up many times. This chain joins TRBV7-9 and TRBJ2-2; 7 bases are a match to TRBD2. With V trimmed by 1 base and J by 0 bases, 2 bases remained unmatched. Germline CDR1 SEHNR, CDR2 FQNEAQ (reference sequence). The CDR3 runs 16 residues. The CDR3 loop is CASSLVAGANTGELFF. DNA of the CDR3: TGTGCCAGCAGCTTAGTTGCGGGGGCGAACACCGGGGAGCTGTTTTTT. Complete variable domain (other parts from reference TRBV7-9 and TRBJ2-2): DTGVSQNPRHKITKRGQNVTFRCDPISEHNRLYWYRQTLGQGPEFLTYFQNEAQLEKSRLLSDRFSAERPKGSFSTLEIQRTEQGDSAMYLCASSLVAGANTGELFFGEGSRLTVL.

V and J are TRBV6-2 or TRBV6-3 and TRBJ1-2; D not certain. This CDR3 is 14 amino acids long. Germline V gene lookup returns CDR1 MNHEY and CDR2 SVGEGT. Between the trimmed V and J ends, which lost 5 bases and 4 bases, there was a span of 14 bases. The CDR3 bases are TGTGCCAGCAGTGAATTTTCCCTATCCTATGGCTACACCTTC. Translation: CASSEFSLSYGYTF.

This clonotype was seen at least ten times. The chain links TRBV6-2 or TRBV6-3 to TRBJ2-6; TRBD1 matches at 8 bases. This CDR3 spans 15 amino acids. Germline CDR1 and CDR2: MNHEY and SVGEGT. V shed 4 bases and J 2 bases; nucleotides not matched to a gene: 1. CDR3 DNA: TGTGCCAGCAGTTCGACAGGGGCTGGGGCCAACGTCCTGACTTTC. Its protein product is CASSSTGAGANVLTF.

This clonotype was observed at least ten times. The chain combines TRBV7-2 with TRBJ1-1; maybe TRBD1 (6 bases). CDR3 length: 14 amino acids. Trimming left V 5 bases short and J 2 bases short, with 12 bases between. Germline CDR1 and CDR2: SGHTA and FQGNSA. The CDR3, as DNA: TGTGCCAGCAGCACGTGGGACATCAACACTGAAGCTTTCTTT. Translation: CASSTWDINTEAFF.

The chain employs TRBV6-9 and TRBJ1-5; D is perhaps TRBD1 (5 bases). Trimming took off 3 bases at V and 0 bases at J, with 15 bases between the two ends. Germline V CDR1 and CDR2: MNHGY, SVAAGI. This CDR3 has 17 amino acids. CDR3 DNA sequence: TGTGCCAGCAGTTACCGCGCAGGGACGTATAGCAATCAGCCCCAGCATTTT. It is translated as CASSYRAGTYSNQPQHF.

The rearrangement links TRBV28 to TRBJ2-1, with no clear D. Trimming removed 8 bases at V and 4 bases at J, with 15 bases between. The CDR3 spans 14 residues. The germline V gene encodes CDR1 MDHEN and CDR2 SYDVKM. DNA of the CDR3: TGTGCCAGCCAAAGGTTTTCCCCTTACAATGAGCAGTTCTTC. This gives the protein CASQRFSPYNEQFF.

The chain carries TRBV12-3 or TRBV12-4 and TRBJ2-5, with 10 bases that match TRBD2. The CDR3 consists of 16 residues. V shed 6 bases, J shed 2 bases, and the junction held 9 bases outside the gene matches. CDR3 DNA: TGTGCCAGCAGCCCCATGACTAGCGGGCTTCAAGAGACCCAGTACTTC. Encoded protein: CASSPMTSGLQETQYF.

The chain is built from TRBV19 and TRBJ2-3, with TRBD1 matching 11 bases. The germline CDR1 and CDR2 sequences are LNHDA and SQIVND (reference sequence). Unmatched junction bases numbered 4, after V lost 11 bases and J lost 3 bases. The CDR3 spans 13 residues. In DNA, the CDR3 is TGTGCCGCGGGACAGGGGGGAACAGATACGCAGTATTTT. Its protein product is CAAGQGGTDTQYF.

This clonotype was found many times. V usage is TRBV6-2 or TRBV6-3 and J usage is TRBJ2-1; D is unresolved. Germline CDR1 is MNHEY and CDR2 is SVGEGT. This CDR3 comprises 13 residues. Trimming cost V 6 bases and J 7 bases, with 13 bases left between them. The DNA for the CDR3 is TGTGCCAGCAGCCTACACTCGAAGAATGAGCAGTTCTTC. Protein product: CASSLHSKNEQFF.

The J gene is TRBJ1-4, the V gene TRBV25-1, with unresolved D. Trimming pared 0 bases from V and 5 bases from J, leaving 13 bases between. The germline V gene encodes CDR1 MGHDK and CDR2 SYGVNS. This CDR3 spans 16 amino acids. The CDR3 nucleotides are TGTGCCAGCAGTGAATATATTACGACGGAGAATGAAAAACTGTTTTTT. This gives the protein CASSEYITTENEKLFF.

There are many counts of this clonotype. The chain joins TRBV5-6 to TRBJ1-2; 9 bases align to TRBD1. Unmatched junction bases numbered 4, after V lost 2 bases and J lost 8 bases. The germline gives CDR1 SGHDT, CDR2 YYEEEE. The CDR3 runs to 13 residues. The CDR3, as DNA: TGTGCCAGCAGCTTTCGACAGGGGGACGGCTACACCTTC. This translates into CASSFRQGDGYTF.